Sequencing of this TCR beta chain was carried out in a study of T cells in localized non-small cell lung cancer. With 6 bases clipped from V and 3 bases from J, the junction kept 4 bases outside the gene matches. The CDR3 spans 14 residues. Per germline, CDR1 KGHSH and CDR2 LQKENI. Findings and caveats of the study: Greater blood T cell density accompanied longer overall survival. Median approximately 50 top-100 tumor clones were shared with paired adjacent lung. Uninvolved adjacent lung showed higher T cell clonality than tumor. Only one tumor region went through sequencing, so heterogeneity may still be there.

As regards this clone: Its antigen remains unidentified.

Measured with immunoSEQ multiplex PCR; TCRdb has only the in-frame clones, and not every one. The data show about 24,000 clones, roughly 87% seen once. The sequence was collected from a male donor aged 60 or older with stage I squamous cell lung carcinoma. The chain employs TRBV18 and TRBJ1-2, with 10 bases that match TRBD1. Sequencing was performed on peripheral blood, taken before any cancer treatment. CDR3 region: CASSPGTGDYGYTF. CDR3 nucleotides: TGTGCCAGCTCCCCCGGGACAGGGGACTATGGCTACACCTTC.